This passage covers 4 T cell receptor beta chains from one sample sequenced in a study of cytomegalovirus exposure and HLA in healthy donors. Vbeta (60) and Jbeta (13) primers were used in the PCR. Repertoires were generated with immunoSEQ multiplex PCR, while TCRdb's copy carries only in-frame clones and drops some. The sample shows roughly 100,000 clones, 65% of them seen only once. Material: PBMCs. The receptors originated from a woman between 45 and 65 years old in good health and CMV-seropositive.

This clone was observed a handful of times. CDR3 amino acids: CASSQDSTARRGQYF. The CDR3 bases are TGCGCCAGCAGCCAAGATAGTACCGCGCGACGGGGGCAGTACTTC. The rearrangement links TRBV4-1 to TRBJ2-7; possible D gene TRBD2, 5 bases. This CDR3 comprises 15 residues. Germline values: CDR1 MGHRA, CDR2 YSYEKL. V lost 0 bases to trimming and J lost 9 bases, with 18 bases between them.

This rearrangement joins TRBV7-7 to TRBJ2-2, with TRBD1 matching 9 bases. From germline, CDR1 is SSHAT and CDR2 FNYEAQ (reference sequence). The CDR3 consists of 16 residues. V dropped 5 bases and J dropped 1; count of bases not matched to a gene: 5. The CDR3 sequence is CASSQTGGLNTGELFF. The DNA for the CDR3 is TGTGCCAGCAGCCAAACAGGGGGCCTGAACACCGGGGAGCTGTTTTTT.

The sample holds a few counts of this clone. The V and J genes are TRBV4-3 and TRBJ1-1, with a possible D match to TRBD1 (5 bases). The CDR3 contains 17 residues. Germline loops: CDR1 LGHNA, CDR2 YSLEER. V lost 1 base and J 2 bases, leaving 17 bases between the germline ends. The CDR3 sequence is CASSQGARAAFNTEAFF. The CDR3 DNA reads as TGCGCCAGCAGCCAAGGAGCCAGGGCTGCCTTTAACACTGAAGCTTTCTTT.

The chain uses TRBV28 and TRBJ2-5; 8 bases are a match to TRBD2. The trim removed 7 bases at V and 1 base at J, leaving 5 bases unmatched. Germline CDR1 reads MDHEN; CDR2 reads SYDVKM. The CDR3 sequence is 14 residues long. DNA for the CDR3: TGTGCCAGCACCCTGACTAGCGCCCAAGAGACCCAGTACTTC. As protein: CASTLTSAQETQYF.